This T cell receptor beta chain was captured in a study of blood T cells in healthy people across ages. Study-level findings and limits: With donor CMV status unknown, expanded clonotype changes were possibly confounded.

For the second PCR, which ran for about 7 to 12 cycles, a sample-barcoded 5' primer and a J-beta primer mix were used. TCRdb called the 5' RACE reads again in MiXCR, with one record for every CDR3 protein. This sample yields some 930,000 distinct CDR3 sequences, of which 25% to 35% are seen a single time; about 9.4% belongs to the top ten. As for this clonotype: Its antigen is unknown.

Trimming at V came to 5 bases and at J to 4 bases, leaving 10 bases not matched to a gene. CDR1 SGHVS and CDR2 FQNEAQ come from the germline V gene. The CDR3 runs to 17 residues. The same data also went into a second study, on T cells of mothers and their children. According to that study: Each mother gave over 9.5 million TCR beta CDR3 reads; each child, approximately 3.3 million.

The sequencing sample was made of blood. The J gene is TRBJ1-5, the V gene TRBV7-8; 11 nucleotides match TRBD1. This sequence originates from a woman aged 40 to 50 in good health. The CDR3 protein is CASSLDRGPRRNQPQHF. In DNA form, the CDR3 reads TGTGCCAGCAGCCTGGACAGGGGGCCAAGAAGAAATCAGCCCCAGCATTTT.